This T cell receptor (beta chain) was identified in a study of PD-1 blockade in classical Hodgkin lymphoma. The CDR3 extends over 13 amino acids. Trimming cost V 5 bases and J 12 bases; bases outside gene matches: 12. The germline CDR1 and CDR2 sequences are MNHEY and SVGAGI. Sequencing was performed with immunoSEQ multiplex PCR; in TCRdb, only in-frame clones are kept and a portion is missing. The sample includes fewer than 3,500 clones, 70% to 80% of them seen just once. Indicated time point: newly diagnosed, previously untreated cHL patient sample. After PBMCs were thawed, their CD8+ T cells were isolated by magnetic negative selection. Comparators were PBMCs taken from newly diagnosed, untreated classical Hodgkin lymphoma. The study, taken as a whole, reports: In newly diagnosed patients, baseline TCR diversity was reportedly below that of healthy donors. There remain no defined causes for the repertoire differences, which possibly reflect disease activity or prior therapy.

Points on this clone: Its target is not known.

The receptor comes from a human donor with classical Hodgkin lymphoma. This rearrangement joins TRBV6-5 to TRBJ1-2, with 7 nucleotides matching TRBD1. The sequenced sample consisted of CD8+ T cells from blood. The CDR3, as DNA: TGTGCCAGCAGTGAGACAGGGATAGTAGGACACACCTTC. Its protein product is CASSETGIVGHTF.